This T cell receptor beta chain stems from a study of tumor and adjacent non-tumor tissue in lung cancer. RNA was extracted from bulk tissue without any cell sorting. On this clonotype: A read error may account for a junction end that differs from germline.

The germline V gene encodes CDR1 SQVTM and CDR2 ANQGSEA. The length of the CDR3 is 15 residues. The library came from three nested PCR rounds adapted from ARM-PCR protocols. TCRdb called the multiplex PCR reads again in MiXCR, with one record for every CDR3 protein. This sample carries more than 85,000 distinct CDR3 sequences, 60% to 80% of them seen once, and the ten largest clones take approximately 35%. The rearrangement joins TRBV29-1 to TRBJ1-1, with D tentatively TRBD1 (5 bases). The sequenced sample consisted of lung tumor tissue. This TCR came from a woman between 55 and 75 years old with non-small cell lung cancer. In nucleotides, the CDR3 is TGCAGCGTCCGTCCCAGGACATTGATGAACACTGAGGCTTTCTTT. Amino acid sequence: CSVRPRTLMNTEAFF.